Presented here are 27 T cell receptor beta chains from one specimen sequenced in a study of shared clonotypes between healthy human individuals. Method: immunoSEQ multiplex PCR; TCRdb's copy keeps in-frame clones and lacks some. The repertoire has 950,000 to 1,200,000 clones, about 80% of them found once; the top ten carry roughly 0.83%. Sequencing was carried out using memory CD4+ T cells from PBMCs. The subset: CD45RA-negative fraction. Receptors were obtained from a man younger than 30 in good health. Some clones in this sample may be carry-over from other donors' samples.

This clone was seen only a few times. The rearrangement joins TRBV28 to TRBJ1-1; unclear D gene. Germline V CDR1 and CDR2: MDHEN, SYDVKM. The CDR3 has 14 residues. Trimming stripped 4 bases from V and 0 bases from J, with 9 bases between. CDR3 bases: TGTGCCAGCAGTTCGGACCTCATGAACACTGAAGCTTTCTTT. Its protein product is CASSSDLMNTEAFF.

V and J are TRBV19 and TRBJ2-1, with D unresolved. This CDR3 region has 12 residues. Trimming took off 5 bases at V and 7 bases at J, with 9 bases between the two ends. The germline V gene has CDR1 LNHDA and CDR2 SQIVND (reference sequence). This CDR3 is CASSPRRNEQFF. The DNA for the CDR3 is TGTGCCAGTAGTCCCCGGCGGAATGAGCAGTTCTTC.

The table lists this clone with a few counts. The chain combines TRBV6-6 with TRBJ1-1; possible D gene TRBD1, 5 bases. Germline CDR1 MNHNY, CDR2 SVGAGI (reference sequence). Trimming shortened V by 6 bases and J by 7 bases, and 12 bases separated the two germline ends. The CDR3 sequence is 12 residues long. In nucleotides, the CDR3 is TGTGCCAGCAGGAAACGAGGGGTTGAAGCTTTCTTT. This codes for CASRKRGVEAFF.

The V and J genes are TRBV7-8 and TRBJ2-5; 9 bases are shared with TRBD2. This CDR3 region has 16 residues. Trimming at V came to 1 base and at J to 5 bases, leaving 8 bases not matched to a gene. Germline V gives CDR1 SGHVS, CDR2 FQNEAQ. The CDR3 here is CASSLGRGRAWETQYF. The DNA for the CDR3 is TGTGCCAGCAGCTTAGGTCGCGGGAGGGCTTGGGAGACCCAGTACTTC.

V gene TRBV30 combines with J gene TRBJ1-5, with D unresolved. The CDR3 is 13 amino acids. CDR1 GTSNPN and CDR2 SVGIG come from the germline V gene (reference sequence). V was shortened by 1 base and J by 3 bases, with 7 bases between the two germline ends. The CDR3 here is CAWSAAPNQPQHF. CDR3 nucleotide sequence: TGTGCCTGGAGTGCCGCCCCCAATCAGCCCCAGCATTTT.

The rearrangement joins TRBV7-9 to TRBJ2-5; D is possibly TRBD2 (5 bases). Germline V gene data show CDR1 as SEHNR and CDR2 as FQNEAQ (reference sequence). The CDR3 length is 17 residues. V was cut by 1 base and J by 1 base, with 16 bases left in between. CDR3 DNA sequence: TGTGCCAGCAGCTTAGTGGAGGTCCGCCGCCCCCAAGAGACCCAGTACTTC. Amino acid sequence: CASSLVEVRRPQETQYF. Filled out from reference TRBV7-9 and TRBJ2-5, the complete variable domain reads DTGVSQNPRHKITKRGQNVTFRCDPISEHNRLYWYRQTLGQGPEFLTYFQNEAQLEKSRLLSDRFSAERPKGSFSTLEIQRTEQGDSAMYLCASSLVEVRRPQETQYFGPGTRLLVL.

In its sample, this clone was seen a few times. The genes are TRBV11-2 and TRBJ2-3; 7 bases line up with TRBD1. V lost 5 bases and J lost 2; bases outside the gene matches: 10. The V gene's germline CDR1 is SGHAT and CDR2 FQNNGV. This CDR3 is built from 16 residues. The CDR3 sequence is CASSITPGQLTDTQYF. The CDR3 DNA reads TGTGCCAGCAGCATAACACCGGGACAGCTCACAGATACGCAGTATTTT.

The rearrangement links TRBV11-1 to TRBJ1-1; a weak D match, TRBD1 (5 bases). In germline, CDR1 is SGHAT, CDR2 FQDESV (reference sequence). The CDR3 sequence is 15 residues long. V lost 6 bases, J lost 4 bases, and 18 bases lay in between. CDR3 in amino acids: CASRPTIRVTTEAFF. The CDR3 DNA follows: TGTGCCAGCAGGCCTACTATCAGGGTTACCACTGAAGCTTTCTTT.

This clone was counted only a few times. The CDR3 is CASSFWWGAKETQYF. The CDR3 DNA is TGTGCCAGCAGCTTTTGGTGGGGGGCAAAAGAGACCCAGTACTTC. The rearrangement uses TRBV7-2 and TRBJ2-5; tentatively, D is TRBD1 or TRBD2 (6 bases each). The V end was cut by 3 bases, the J end by 3 bases, with 14 bases between. This CDR3 region has 15 residues. The germline V gene has CDR1 SGHTA and CDR2 FQGNSA.

As to this clone: The sample contains more than one DNA sequence encoding this CDR3. The chain has TRBV7-2 and TRBJ1-2; 7 bases match TRBD1. Germline V gene sequence: CDR1 SGHTA, CDR2 FQGNSA. The CDR3 loop spans 12 amino acids. Trimming took 5 bases from V and 8 from J; bases not matched to a gene: 5. The CDR3 nucleotides are TGTGCCAGCAGCCCTGACAGGGTCGGCTACACCTTC. Amino acids: CASSPDRVGYTF.

The chain recombines TRBV7-9 with TRBJ2-7; 9 bases align to TRBD1. After removal of 5 bases from V and 7 bases from J, the junction contained 18 bases not matched to a gene. The CDR3 spans 17 residues. Germline lookup yields CDR1 SEHNR and CDR2 FQNEAQ (reference sequence). CDR3 sequence (DNA): TGTGCCAGCAGCCTACTCGTCCAGGGACAGGGTAAGGGGGAGCAGTACTTC. Translation: CASSLLVQGQGKGEQYF.

The chain joins TRBV12-2 to TRBJ2-7; the DNA was not compared with TRBD1, the D call given in the table. TRBV12-2 is annotated as a pseudogene. The CDR3 contains 16 residues. In nucleotides, the CDR3 is TGTGCAAGTCGCTTAACACCGGGACAGAAAACCTACGAGCAGTACTTC. Translated, it gives CASRLTPGQKTYEQYF.

This clone was counted once. The chain has TRBV5-4 and TRBJ2-7, with 7 bases identical to TRBD2. The CDR3 is made up of 15 amino acids. V lost 4 bases to trimming and J lost 6 bases; unmatched junction nucleotides: 13. CDR1 is SGHNT, CDR2 YYREEE, per germline (reference sequence). CDR3 nucleotide sequence: TGTGCCAGCAGCGCACAAGGCGGGAGTTATTCCGAGCAGTACTTC. This gives the protein CASSAQGGSYSEQYF.

This chain joins TRBV2 and TRBJ2-1; unclear D gene. V lost 8 bases and J 10 bases, leaving 15 bases between the germline ends. Per the germline V gene, CDR1 is SNHLY and CDR2 is FYNNEI. This CDR3 is 12 amino acids long. The CDR3 sequence is CASFPGTREQFF. CDR3 coding DNA: TGTGCCAGCTTCCCCGGCACTCGCGAGCAGTTCTTC. Full variable domain (rest looked up from reference TRBV2 and TRBJ2-1): EPEVTQTPSHQVTQMGQEVILRCVPISNHLYFYWYRQILGQKVEFLVSFYNNEISEKSEIFDDQFSVERPDGSNFTLKIRSTKLEDSAMYFCASFPGTREQFFGPGTRLTVL.

The gene calls are TRBV7-9 and TRBJ2-1, with 12 bases lining up with TRBD2. Germline V gives CDR1 SEHNR, CDR2 FQNEAQ (reference sequence). This CDR3 region has 19 residues. V shed 2 bases, J shed 2 bases, and the junction held 10 bases outside the gene matches. The CDR3 protein is CASSLPTSGGRSAYNEQFF. CDR3 DNA sequence: TGTGCCAGCAGCTTACCCACTAGCGGGGGGAGGTCTGCCTACAATGAGCAGTTCTTC.

This clone has a count of ten or more. The gene calls are TRBV11-1 and TRBJ1-1; D gene unclear. This CDR3 has 17 amino acids. V was clipped by 1 base and J by 1 base, with 16 bases between them. Per the germline V gene, CDR1 is SGHAT and CDR2 is FQDESV (reference sequence). Here the CDR3 reads CASSLEGWRGRNTEAFF. Written as DNA, the CDR3 is TGTGCCAGCAGCTTAGAAGGGTGGCGAGGCCGGAACACTGAAGCTTTCTTT. Drawing the rest from reference TRBV11-1 and TRBJ1-1, the complete variable domain is EAEVAQSPRYKITEKSQAVAFWCDPISGHATLYWYRQILGQGPELLVQFQDESVVDDSQLPKDRFSAERLKGVDSTLKIQPAELGDSAMYLCASSLEGWRGRNTEAFFGQGTRLTVV.

This chain uses TRBV28 with TRBJ2-1; 7 positions agree with TRBD2. Germline V lookup: CDR1 MDHEN, CDR2 SYDVKM. The CDR3 is 15 amino acids. V was clipped by 3 bases and J by 0 bases; unmatched bases: 2. CDR3 in amino acids: CASSFRGSSYNEQFF. CDR3 DNA: TGTGCCAGCAGTTTCCGCGGGAGCTCCTACAATGAGCAGTTCTTC.

The table lists this clone with a few counts. The V gene is TRBV7-9, the J gene TRBJ1-2; D might be TRBD1 (5 bases). The CDR3 length is 13 residues. Germline assignment: CDR1 SEHNR and CDR2 FQNEAQ (reference sequence). V gave up 4 bases and J gave up 14 bases, with 20 bases separating them. The CDR3 loop reads CASSSGDRPTGTF. The CDR3 bases are TGTGCCAGCAGCTCCGGGGACCGACCAACGGGTACCTTC.

This chain links TRBV6-4 with TRBJ1-1; a weak D match, TRBD1 (5 bases). CDR3 length: 18 residues. Germline V CDR1 and CDR2: MRHNA, SNTAGT. The V end was cut by 2 bases, the J end by 0 bases, with 19 bases between. CDR3 bases: TGTGCCAGCAGTGACGTAGTGTCGGCAAGGGGCATGAACACTGAAGCTTTCTTT. Residues: CASSDVVSARGMNTEAFF.

The rearrangement links TRBV7-6 to TRBJ1-1; D is uncertain. The germline V and J ends were trimmed by 3 bases and 0 bases, with 8 bases remaining between them. Germline V gives CDR1 SGHVS, CDR2 FNYEAQ. This CDR3 is built from 14 residues. The CDR3 reads CASSFRSLNTEAFF. For the CDR3, the DNA is TGTGCCAGCAGCTTCCGTTCACTGAACACTGAAGCTTTCTTT.

V and J are TRBV19 and TRBJ2-1; perhaps D is TRBD1 or TRBD2 (6 bases each). Trimming left V 9 bases short and J 8 bases short, with 17 bases between. The germline V gene encodes CDR1 LNHDA and CDR2 SQIVND (reference sequence). This CDR3 spans 13 amino acids. Written as DNA, the CDR3 is TGTGCCAGCGGGGGCCCTAGCCGGTATGAGCAGTTCTTC. This translates into CASGGPSRYEQFF. Based on the CDR3 plus reference TRBV19 and TRBJ2-1, the full variable domain is DGGITQSPKYLFRKEGQNVTLSCEQNLNHDAMYWYRQDPGQGLRLIYYSQIVNDFQKGDIAEGYSVSREKKESFPLTVTSAQKNPTAFYLCASGGPSRYEQFFGPGTRLTVL.

This clone turned up a few times. This sequence joins TRBV6-1 and TRBJ1-2; D ambiguous. Germline lookup yields CDR1 MNHNS and CDR2 SASEGT. The V end was cut by 7 bases, the J end by 6 bases, with 15 bases between. The CDR3 has 13 amino acids. The CDR3 protein is CASNTAPIHGYTF. CDR3 DNA: TGTGCCAGCAACACCGCGCCTATTCATGGCTACACCTTC.

The rearrangement uses TRBV5-1 and TRBJ2-2, with D perhaps TRBD1 (6 bases). This CDR3 contains 13 residues. The V gene's germline CDR1 is SGHRS and CDR2 YFSETQ. Trimming left V 4 bases short and J 6 bases short, with 10 bases between. The CDR3 sequence is CASSQQGSGELFF. CDR3 nucleotides: TGCGCCAGCAGCCAACAGGGATCCGGGGAGCTGTTTTTT.

The chain combines TRBV11-2 with TRBJ1-1; D might be TRBD1 (5 bases). The CDR3 is 14 amino acids. Per germline, CDR1 SGHAT and CDR2 FQNNGV. Trimming left V 1 base short and J 4 bases short, with 10 bases between. The CDR3, as DNA: TGTGCCAGCAGCTTAGCAAGAAGGGGCACTGAAGCTTTCTTT. It codes for CASSLARRGTEAFF.

This chain joins TRBV6-1 and TRBJ1-6; no reliable D call. Germline V gene sequence: CDR1 MNHNS, CDR2 SASEGT. This CDR3 region has 16 residues. Trimming removed 0 bases at V and 4 bases at J, with 10 bases between. The DNA of the CDR3 is TGTGCCAGCAGTGAAGCGTTGGCCGGATATAATTCACCCCTCCACTTT. Translated, it gives CASSEALAGYNSPLHF.

The sample holds one count of this clone. The CDR3 region is CASSKPLGVGDEKLFF. CDR3 bases: TGTGCCAGCAGCAAACCCCTCGGGGTGGGGGATGAAAAACTGTTTTTT. This chain links TRBV21-1 with TRBJ1-4. TRBV21-1 is assigned pseudogene status. The CDR3 length is 16 residues.

J is TRBJ2-1 and V is TRBV18; no clear D gene. Germline V lookup: CDR1 KGHSH, CDR2 LQKENI. The CDR3 is made up of 14 amino acids. Deletions cut 3 bases from V and 8 bases from J, with 14 bases between. In DNA form, the CDR3 reads TGTGCCAGCTCACCTGGTTCCCTCGAGGATGAGCAGTTCTTC. Encoded protein: CASSPGSLEDEQFF.